A single sample is the source of the 15 T cell receptor beta chains below, sequenced in a study of cytomegalovirus exposure and HLA in healthy donors. Method: immunoSEQ multiplex PCR; TCRdb's copy keeps in-frame clones and lacks some. The sample holds around 150,000 clones, approximately 88% seen once. Sequencing was done on a sample of PBMCs. The receptors shown here come from a man aged 25-45 years in good health and CMV-seropositive.

The V call is TRBV19, the J call TRBJ2-5, with TRBD1 matching over 10 bases. The germline gives CDR1 LNHDA, CDR2 SQIVND (reference sequence). The CDR3 contains 17 residues. Unmatched junction bases numbered 15, after V lost 6 bases and J lost 5 bases. CDR3 nucleotides: TGTGCCAGTAGCCCGAGGGGGACAGGGGCCCGGAGGGAGACCCAGTACTTC. Amino acids: CASSPRGTGARRETQYF.

The rearrangement links TRBV27 to TRBJ2-1, with 10 bases fitting TRBD2. Per the germline V gene, CDR1 is MNHEY and CDR2 is SMNVEV (reference sequence). CDR3 length: 17 residues. After removal of 3 bases from V and 2 bases from J, the junction contained 7 bases not matched to a gene. CDR3 in DNA: TGTGCCAGCAGTTTCCTAGCGGGAGAGATCCCCTACAATGAGCAGTTCTTC. It yields the protein CASSFLAGEIPYNEQFF.

This clone has only one observation. The chain employs TRBV2 and TRBJ2-7; 11 bases match TRBD2. There are 14 residues in the CDR3. Germline lookup yields CDR1 SNHLY and CDR2 FYNNEI. V shed 7 bases and J 3 bases; nucleotides not matched to a gene: 5. As DNA, the CDR3 is TGTGCCAGCATCCCGGGACTAGCGGACTACGAGCAGTACTTC. Protein sequence: CASIPGLADYEQYF.

This clone was recorded once. V gene TRBV4-2 combines with J gene TRBJ1-2; tentatively, D is TRBD1 (6 bases). The length of the CDR3 is 17 residues. Germline CDR1 reads LGHNA; CDR2 reads YNFKEQ. V dropped 3 bases and J dropped 0 bases, with 17 bases sitting between them. DNA of the CDR3: TGTGCCAGCAGCCAGGAAAACCCGGACAGTCCTAACTATGGCTACACCTTC. Protein sequence: CASSQENPDSPNYGYTF.

The chain joins TRBV27 to TRBJ2-7; TRBD2 matches 9 bases. CDR3 length: 16 amino acids. Per the germline V gene, CDR1 is MNHEY and CDR2 is SMNVEV (reference sequence). V dropped 0 bases and J dropped 9; count of bases not matched to a gene: 12. CDR3 coding DNA: TGTGCCAGCAGTTTATCGGCTAGCGGGGCCCTTATGGCGCAGTACTTC. This sequence encodes CASSLSASGALMAQYF.

This sequence joins TRBV30 and TRBJ1-5; possibly TRBD1 for D (6 bases). This CDR3 has 13 residues. CDR1 and CDR2 (germline): GTSNPN, SVGIG (reference sequence). V was clipped by 2 bases and J by 6 bases, with 11 bases between them. CDR3 DNA sequence: TGTGCCTGGAGTCCAGGGGAGGGTCAGCCCCAGCATTTT. This codes for CAWSPGEGQPQHF.

In its sample, this clone was seen a few times. The V call is TRBV19, the J call TRBJ1-5; tentative D call: TRBD1 (6 bases). The CDR3 runs 14 residues. CDR1 is LNHDA and CDR2 is SQIVND in the germline V gene (reference sequence). V shed 7 bases and J shed 8 bases, with 18 bases lying between them. The CDR3 region has the DNA TGTGCCAGTACCAGAGGGGGTGTCGGGAAGCCCCAGCATTTT. Encoded protein: CASTRGGVGKPQHF.

J is TRBJ1-6 and V is TRBV9, with D perhaps matching TRBD1 (5 bases). The germline CDR1 and CDR2 sequences are SGDLS and YYNGEE. This CDR3 comprises 15 residues. Trimming cost V 0 bases and J 5 bases, with 9 bases left between them. CDR3 residues: CASSVGGIDNSPLHF. The CDR3 DNA sequence: TGTGCCAGCAGCGTAGGGGGCATAGATAATTCACCCCTCCACTTT.

There are a few counts of this clone. The chain recombines TRBV30 with TRBJ1-1; D may be TRBD1 (6 bases). The CDR3 extends over 16 amino acids. From germline, CDR1 is GTSNPN and CDR2 SVGIG (reference sequence). CDR3 sequence reads: CAPVDTQSYRAAEAFF. For the CDR3, the DNA is TGTGCGCCCGTGGATACCCAGTCTTACAGGGCCGCTGAAGCTTTCTTT.

This rearrangement joins TRBV5-1 to TRBJ2-7; D is unresolved. The V end lost 3 bases, the J end lost 7 bases, and 14 bases lay between the germline ends. Germline CDR1 and CDR2: SGHRS and YFSETQ. The CDR3 contains 13 residues. The CDR3 DNA sequence: TGCGCCAGCAGCTCAGCTGGCAGGATGGAGCAGTACTTC. This translates into CASSSAGRMEQYF.

The genes are TRBV18 and TRBJ1-5, with D maybe TRBD1 (6 bases). The CDR3 is 13 residues long. The germline CDR1 and CDR2 sequences are KGHSH and LQKENI. V lost 2 bases and J 7 bases, leaving 9 bases between the germline ends. CDR3 sequence (DNA): TGTGCCAGCTCACCAAATGGGGGCCAGCCCCAGCATTTT. It yields the protein CASSPNGGQPQHF. Filled out from reference TRBV18 and TRBJ1-5, the complete variable domain reads NAGVMQNPRHLVRRRGQEARLRCSPMKGHSHVYWYRQLPEEGLKFMVYLQKENIIDESGMPKERFSAEFPKEGPSILRIQQVVRGDSAAYFCASSPNGGQPQHFGDGTRLSIL.

The gene calls are TRBV6-6 and TRBJ2-3, with D perhaps matching TRBD1 (6 bases). Per the germline V gene, CDR1 is MNHNY and CDR2 is SVGAGI (reference sequence). Trimming took off 4 bases at V and 2 bases at J, with 10 bases between the two ends. CDR3 length: 14 residues. CDR3 loop: CASSSRDTTDTQYF. In nucleotides, the CDR3 is TGTGCCAGCAGTTCCCGGGACACCACAGATACGCAGTATTTT.

V is TRBV7-9 and J is TRBJ2-7; 7 nucleotides agree with TRBD2. This CDR3 has 15 residues. The germline V gene encodes CDR1 SEHNR and CDR2 FQNEAQ (reference sequence). The V and J ends lost 2 bases and 0 bases, in that order; junction bases with no gene match: 4. The DNA of the CDR3 is TGTGCCAGCAGCTTATTACGGGGGGACTCCTACGAGCAGTACTTC. Translation gives CASSLLRGDSYEQYF. The variable domain in full, with the rest retrieved from reference TRBV7-9 and TRBJ2-7, is DTGVSQNPRHKITKRGQNVTFRCDPISEHNRLYWYRQTLGQGPEFLTYFQNEAQLEKSRLLSDRFSAERPKGSFSTLEIQRTEQGDSAMYLCASSLLRGDSYEQYFGPGTRLTVT.

This chain links TRBV29-1 with TRBJ1-3; the D gene is possibly TRBD1 (6 bases). This CDR3 has 12 amino acids. In germline, CDR1 is SQVTM, CDR2 ANQGSEA. The germline V and J ends were trimmed by 4 bases and 5 bases, with 9 bases remaining between them. Here the CDR3 reads CSVGTARNTIYF. CDR3 nucleotide sequence: TGCAGCGTTGGGACAGCCCGAAACACCATATATTTT.

The rearrangement links TRBV28 to TRBJ1-5; 8 bases are shared with TRBD1. This CDR3 has 15 amino acids. Germline CDR1 reads MDHEN; CDR2 reads SYDVKM. The J segment lost 4 bases and the V segment lost 3 bases, leaving 5 bases of the junction unmatched. The DNA for the CDR3 is TGTGCCAGCAGTTTCGACAGGGGTTCGAATCAGCCCCAGCATTTT. It codes for CASSFDRGSNQPQHF. The variable domain in full, completed from reference TRBV28 and TRBJ1-5, reads DVKVTQSSRYLVKRTGEKVFLECVQDMDHENMFWYRQDPGLGLRLIYFSYDVKMKEKGDIPEGYSVSREKKERFSLILESASTNQTSMYLCASSFDRGSNQPQHFGDGTRLSIL.